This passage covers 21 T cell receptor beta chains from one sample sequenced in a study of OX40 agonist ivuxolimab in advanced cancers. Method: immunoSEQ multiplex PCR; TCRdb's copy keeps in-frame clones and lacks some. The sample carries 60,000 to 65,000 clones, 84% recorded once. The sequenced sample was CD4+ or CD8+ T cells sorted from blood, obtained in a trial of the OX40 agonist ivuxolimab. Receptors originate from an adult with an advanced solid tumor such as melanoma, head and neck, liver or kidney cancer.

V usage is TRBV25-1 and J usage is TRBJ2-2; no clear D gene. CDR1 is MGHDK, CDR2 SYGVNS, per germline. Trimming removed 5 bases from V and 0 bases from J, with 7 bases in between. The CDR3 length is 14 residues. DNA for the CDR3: TGTGCCAGCAGTACCAGTGCGAACACCGGGGAGCTGTTTTTT. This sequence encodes CASSTSANTGELFF.

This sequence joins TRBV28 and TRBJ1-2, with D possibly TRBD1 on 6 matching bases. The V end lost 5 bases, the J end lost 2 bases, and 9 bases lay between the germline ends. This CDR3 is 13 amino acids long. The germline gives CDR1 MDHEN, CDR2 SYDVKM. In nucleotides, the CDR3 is TGTGCCAGCAGTGGGGGGCGCAACTATGGCTACACCTTC. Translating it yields CASSGGRNYGYTF.

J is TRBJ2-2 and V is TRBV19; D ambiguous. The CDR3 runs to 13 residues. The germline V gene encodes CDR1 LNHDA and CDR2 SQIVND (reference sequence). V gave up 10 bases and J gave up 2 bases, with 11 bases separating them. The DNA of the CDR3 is TGTGCCAACCTACAGCATAACACCGGGGAGCTGTTTTTT. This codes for CANLQHNTGELFF.

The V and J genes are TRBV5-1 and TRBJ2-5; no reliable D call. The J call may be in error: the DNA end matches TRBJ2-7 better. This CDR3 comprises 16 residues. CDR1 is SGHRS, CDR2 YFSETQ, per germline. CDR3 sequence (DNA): TGCGCCAGCAGCTCTAGAGTAGGCAGTGACTCCCGCGAGCAGTACTTC. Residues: CASSSRVGSDSREQYF.

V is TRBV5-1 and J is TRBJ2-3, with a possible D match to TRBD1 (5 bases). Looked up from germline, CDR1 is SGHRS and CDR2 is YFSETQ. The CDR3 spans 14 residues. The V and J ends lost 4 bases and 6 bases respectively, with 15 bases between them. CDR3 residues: CASSLDRSRDTQYF. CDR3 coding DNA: TGCGCCAGCAGCCTAGACAGATCTAGGGATACGCAGTATTTT.

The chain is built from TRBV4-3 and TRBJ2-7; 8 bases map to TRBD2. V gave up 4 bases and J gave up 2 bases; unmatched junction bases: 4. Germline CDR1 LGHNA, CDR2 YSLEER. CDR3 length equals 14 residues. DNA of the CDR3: TGCGCCAGCAGCCCTGTAGCGGGACCCTACGAGCAGTACTTC. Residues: CASSPVAGPYEQYF.

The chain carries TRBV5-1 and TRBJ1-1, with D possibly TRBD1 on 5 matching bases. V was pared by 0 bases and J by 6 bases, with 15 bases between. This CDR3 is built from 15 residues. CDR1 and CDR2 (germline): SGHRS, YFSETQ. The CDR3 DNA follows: TGCGCCAGCAGCTTGGCCCGCGGGACCCAAGCTGAAGCTTTCTTT. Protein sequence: CASSLARGTQAEAFF.

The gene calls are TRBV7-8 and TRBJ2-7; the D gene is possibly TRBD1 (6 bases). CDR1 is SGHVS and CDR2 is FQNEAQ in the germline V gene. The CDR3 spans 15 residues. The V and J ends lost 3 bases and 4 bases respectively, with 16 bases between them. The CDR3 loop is CASSFYGPGVYEQYF. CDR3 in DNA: TGTGCCAGCAGCTTTTACGGGCCAGGGGTGTACGAGCAGTACTTC. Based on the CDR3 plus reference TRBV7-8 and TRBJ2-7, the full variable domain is GAGVSQSPRYKVAKRGQDVALRCDPISGHVSLFWYQQALGQGPEFLTYFQNEAQLDKSGLPSDRFFAERPEGSVSTLKIQRTQQEDSAVYLCASSFYGPGVYEQYFGPGTRLTVT.

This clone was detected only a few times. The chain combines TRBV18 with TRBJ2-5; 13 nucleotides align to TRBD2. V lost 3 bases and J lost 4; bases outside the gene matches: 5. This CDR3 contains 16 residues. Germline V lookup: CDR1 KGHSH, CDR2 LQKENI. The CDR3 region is CASSPRTSGSTETQYF. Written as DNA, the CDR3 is TGTGCCAGCTCACCTAGGACTAGCGGGAGTACAGAGACCCAGTACTTC.

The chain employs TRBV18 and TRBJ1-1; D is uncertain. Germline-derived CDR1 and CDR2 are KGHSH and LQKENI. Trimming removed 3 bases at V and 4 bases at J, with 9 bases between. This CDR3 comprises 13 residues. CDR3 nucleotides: TGTGCCAGCTCACCTCAGGTGGGCACTGAAGCTTTCTTT. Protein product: CASSPQVGTEAFF.

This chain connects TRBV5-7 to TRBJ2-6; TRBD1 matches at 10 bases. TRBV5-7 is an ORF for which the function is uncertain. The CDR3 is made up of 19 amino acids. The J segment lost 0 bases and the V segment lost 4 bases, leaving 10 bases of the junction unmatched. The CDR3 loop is CASSRSGTGAISGANVLTF. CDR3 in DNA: TGTGCCAGCAGCAGGTCCGGGACAGGGGCGATCTCTGGGGCCAACGTCCTGACTTTC.

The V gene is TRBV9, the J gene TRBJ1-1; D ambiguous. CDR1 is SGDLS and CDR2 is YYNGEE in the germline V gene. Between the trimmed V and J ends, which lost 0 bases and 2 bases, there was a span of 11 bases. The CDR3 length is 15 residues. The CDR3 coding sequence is TGTGCCAGCAGCGTAGTCAGGACCTATAACACTGAAGCTTTCTTT. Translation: CASSVVRTYNTEAFF.

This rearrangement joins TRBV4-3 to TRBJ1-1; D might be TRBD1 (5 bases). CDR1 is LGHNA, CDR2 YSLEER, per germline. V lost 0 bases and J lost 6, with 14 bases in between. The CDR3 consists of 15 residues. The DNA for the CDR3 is TGCGCCAGCAGCCAAGAACCAGGTTTGGGGGCTGAAGCTTTCTTT. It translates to CASSQEPGLGAEAFF.

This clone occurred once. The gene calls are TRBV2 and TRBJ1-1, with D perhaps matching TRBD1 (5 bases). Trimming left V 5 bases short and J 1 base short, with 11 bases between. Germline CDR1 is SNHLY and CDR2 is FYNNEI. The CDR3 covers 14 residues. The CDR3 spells CASSRSGGNTEAFF. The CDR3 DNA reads TGTGCCAGCAGTCGGTCGGGGGGGAACACTGAAGCTTTCTTT.

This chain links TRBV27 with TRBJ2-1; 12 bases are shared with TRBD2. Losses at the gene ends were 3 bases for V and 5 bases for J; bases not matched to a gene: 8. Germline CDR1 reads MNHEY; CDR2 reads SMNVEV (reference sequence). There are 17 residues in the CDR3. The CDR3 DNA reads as TGTGCCAGCAGTTTCTCCCGGACTAGCGGGGACAACAATGAGCAGTTCTTC. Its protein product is CASSFSRTSGDNNEQFF.

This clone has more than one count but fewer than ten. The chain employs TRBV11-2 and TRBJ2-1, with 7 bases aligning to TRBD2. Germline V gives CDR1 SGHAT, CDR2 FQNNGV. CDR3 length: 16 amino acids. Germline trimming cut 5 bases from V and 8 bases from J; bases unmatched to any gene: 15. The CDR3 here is CASSLGWGGWIHEQFF. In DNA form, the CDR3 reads TGTGCCAGCAGCCTCGGGTGGGGGGGTTGGATACATGAGCAGTTCTTC.

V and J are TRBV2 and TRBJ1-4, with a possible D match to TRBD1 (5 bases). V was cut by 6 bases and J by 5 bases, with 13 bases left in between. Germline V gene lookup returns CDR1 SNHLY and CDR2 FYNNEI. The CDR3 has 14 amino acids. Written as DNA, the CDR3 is TGTGCCAGCAGCGGGACTTGGGGAAATGAAAAACTGTTTTTT. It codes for CASSGTWGNEKLFF.

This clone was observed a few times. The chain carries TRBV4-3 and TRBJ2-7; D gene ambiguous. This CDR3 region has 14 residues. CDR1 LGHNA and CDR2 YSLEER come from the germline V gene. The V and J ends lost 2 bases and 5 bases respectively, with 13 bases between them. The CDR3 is CASSQKFLVHEQYF. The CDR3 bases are TGCGCCAGCAGCCAAAAATTTTTGGTCCACGAGCAGTACTTC.

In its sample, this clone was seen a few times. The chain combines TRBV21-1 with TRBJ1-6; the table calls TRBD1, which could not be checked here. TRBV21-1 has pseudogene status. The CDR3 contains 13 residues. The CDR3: CASGTGYGSPLHF. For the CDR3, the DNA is TGTGCCTCAGGGACAGGGTACGGTTCACCCCTCCACTTT.

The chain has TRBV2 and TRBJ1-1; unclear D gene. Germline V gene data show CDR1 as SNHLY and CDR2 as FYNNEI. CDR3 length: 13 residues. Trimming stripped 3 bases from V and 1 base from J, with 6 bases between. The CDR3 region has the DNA TGTGCCAGCAGTGAGGCAGAGAACACTGAAGCTTTCTTT. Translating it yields CASSEAENTEAFF.

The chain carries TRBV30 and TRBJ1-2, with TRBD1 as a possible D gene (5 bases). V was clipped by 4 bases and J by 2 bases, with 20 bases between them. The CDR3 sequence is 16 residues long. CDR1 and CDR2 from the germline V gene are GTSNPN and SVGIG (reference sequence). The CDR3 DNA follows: TGTGCCTGGACCCTCGTGGGGCGACTCACAAACTATGGCTACACCTTC. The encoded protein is CAWTLVGRLTNYGYTF.